This T cell receptor (beta chain) was sequenced for a study of cytomegalovirus exposure and HLA in healthy donors. Both 60 Vbeta primers and 13 Jbeta primers went into the PCR. TCRdb's table, derived via immunoSEQ multiplex PCR, lists solely in-frame clones and lacks some. The table lists around 50,000 clones. Findings of the study overall: Across HLA loci, a later analysis found differing TCR association rates, with DRB1 most and HLA-C fewest. Reportedly, a later analysis found an Asian-associated ancestry cluster had fewer N-insertions than the approximately 700-donor mean.

V dropped 0 bases and J dropped 6; count of bases not matched to a gene: 4. CDR3 length: 14 residues. Germline V gene data show CDR1 as SGHDT and CDR2 as YYEEEE. In the case of this clone: Its antigen is not identified.

Sequencing input: PBMCs. The V call is TRBV5-6, the J call TRBJ1-1; 8 bases are shared with TRBD1. The receptor's source is a male donor in good health and CMV-seronegative. The CDR3 DNA is TGTGCCAGCAGCTTGGTACAGGGACAGGCTGAAGCTTTCTTT. This translates into CASSLVQGQAEAFF.